The next 18 T cell receptor beta chains were all read from a single sample in a study of OX40 agonist ivuxolimab in advanced cancers. Generated by immunoSEQ multiplex PCR, the TCRdb table keeps only in-frame clones and is missing some. The table has tens of thousands of clones, 85% to 95% seen once; the top ten hold roughly 20%. Sequencing used CD4+ or CD8+ T cells sorted from blood, obtained in a trial of the OX40 agonist ivuxolimab. The origin of the receptors is an adult with an advanced solid tumor such as melanoma, head and neck, liver or kidney cancer.

This chain joins TRBV11-2 and TRBJ2-7, with 9 bases that match TRBD2. The V gene end was trimmed by 0 bases and the J gene end by 1 base; junction bases not matched to a gene: 1. The germline CDR1 and CDR2 sequences are SGHAT and FQNNGV. This CDR3 comprises 15 residues. CDR3 sequence reads: CASSLERGGSYEQYF. The CDR3 coding sequence is TGTGCCAGCAGCTTAGAGCGGGGGGGGTCCTACGAGCAGTACTTC.

The J gene is TRBJ2-2, the V gene TRBV10-2, with TRBD1 matching over 12 bases. CDR1 is WSHSY and CDR2 is SAAADI in the germline V gene. After removal of 7 bases from V and 4 bases from J, the junction contained 13 bases not matched to a gene. The CDR3 is 18 amino acids. The CDR3 bases are TGCGCCAGCATGACCCGGGACAGGGGGCAAAATGGCACCGGGGAGCTGTTTTTT. This translates into CASMTRDRGQNGTGELFF.

This clone was detected only once. V gene TRBV28 combines with J gene TRBJ1-2; D is perhaps TRBD1 (6 bases). The V end lost 3 bases, the J end lost 7 bases, and 6 bases lay between the germline ends. The CDR3 consists of 11 residues. CDR1 MDHEN and CDR2 SYDVKM come from the germline V gene. Here the CDR3 reads CASSLGAGYTF. CDR3 nucleotide sequence: TGTGCCAGCAGTTTGGGGGCTGGCTACACCTTC.

V and J are TRBV7-2 and TRBJ1-1; D not certain. V was shortened by 3 bases and J by 0 bases, with 11 bases between the two germline ends. This CDR3 is built from 15 residues. CDR1 and CDR2 (germline): SGHTA, FQGNSA. CDR3 in amino acids: CASSFSLRMNTEAFF. CDR3 coding DNA: TGTGCCAGCAGCTTTAGTCTGAGAATGAACACTGAAGCTTTCTTT.

The V gene is TRBV27, the J gene TRBJ2-5; TRBD2 aligns across 14 bases. After removal of 6 bases from V and 9 bases from J, the junction contained 6 bases not matched to a gene. The CDR3 is made up of 14 amino acids. From germline, CDR1 is MNHEY and CDR2 SMNVEV (reference sequence). CDR3 sequence: CASRPGLAGAAQYF. The CDR3 region has the DNA TGTGCCAGCAGGCCGGGACTAGCGGGAGCAGCCCAGTACTTC.

A word on this clone: A junction boundary mismatches the germline segment, possibly from a read error. Other DNA variants within this sample encode the same CDR3. The genes are TRBV27 and TRBJ1-1; no clear D. The CDR3 is made up of 16 amino acids. Germline V lookup: CDR1 MNHEY, CDR2 SMNVEV (reference sequence). CDR3 sequence (DNA): TGTGCCAGCAGTTTACCCCTGACTGAAATGAACACTGAAGCTTTCTTC. Translating it yields CASSLPLTEMNTEAFF.

CDR3 sequence: CASSQVPGGPQTQYF. The CDR3 bases are TGCGCCAGCAGCCAAGTACCGGGAGGGCCGCAGACCCAGTACTTC. The chain joins TRBV4-3 to TRBJ2-5; 8 bases fit TRBD2. This CDR3 spans 15 amino acids. Germline V gene sequence: CDR1 LGHNA, CDR2 YSLEER. V lost 1 base, J lost 6 bases, and 7 bases stayed unmatched.

CDR3 nucleotide sequence: TGTGCCAGCAGCTTATCTTCAGGGGGCAATGGCTACACCTTC. Translation gives CASSLSSGGNGYTF. This rearrangement joins TRBV11-2 to TRBJ1-2; TRBD1 matches 8 bases. CDR1 and CDR2 from the germline V gene are SGHAT and FQNNGV. This CDR3 contains 14 residues. V dropped 2 bases and J dropped 6; count of bases not matched to a gene: 5.

The gene calls are TRBV29-1 and TRBJ2-7; 7 positions agree with TRBD1. The junction had 7 bases not matched to a gene; V was cut back by 6 bases and J by 2 bases. Germline V CDR1 and CDR2: SQVTM, ANQGSEA. CDR3 length equals 13 residues. This CDR3 reads CSVIQGTTYEQYF. The CDR3 DNA follows: TGCAGCGTGATACAGGGGACGACCTACGAGCAGTACTTC.

As DNA, the CDR3 is TGTGCCACCTCACCCCCTACAGGGGGCAACGAGCAGTACTTC. It encodes CATSPPTGGNEQYF. This rearrangement joins TRBV10-3 to TRBJ2-7; TRBD1 aligns across 9 bases. Germline lookup yields CDR1 ENHRY and CDR2 SYGVKD. V lost 10 bases and J lost 5; bases outside the gene matches: 12. The CDR3 contains 14 residues.

This chain connects TRBV4-3 to TRBJ2-7; 7 bases agree with TRBD2. Germline CDR1 is LGHNA and CDR2 is YSLEER. This CDR3 is built from 15 residues. Trimming took 1 base from V and 0 from J; bases not matched to a gene: 3. CDR3 sequence: CASSQGEGSSYEQYF. CDR3 bases: TGCGCCAGCAGCCAAGGGGAGGGGAGCTCCTACGAGCAGTACTTC.

The chain uses TRBV4-1 and TRBJ2-3; a possible D gene is TRBD2 (5 bases). Trimming removed 0 bases at V and 5 bases at J, with 18 bases between. Germline assignment: CDR1 MGHRA and CDR2 YSYEKL. The CDR3 spans 17 residues. The CDR3 DNA reads as TGCGCCAGCAGCCAAGAACCTAGTGGAGACACTAGAGATACGCAGTATTTT. Encoded protein: CASSQEPSGDTRDTQYF.

This clone was found once. The V and J genes are TRBV7-9 and TRBJ2-7; TRBD2 agrees at 8 bases. CDR1 is SEHNR and CDR2 is FQNEAQ in the germline V gene (reference sequence). CDR3 size: 16 residues. J lost 3 bases, V lost 5 bases, and 12 bases had no gene match. The CDR3 nucleotides are TGTGCCAGCAGCCCCGCGGGTAGCGGGGAAATCTACGAGCAGTACTTC. Encoded protein: CASSPAGSGEIYEQYF. Drawing the rest from reference TRBV7-9 and TRBJ2-7, the complete variable domain is DTGVSQNPRHKITKRGQNVTFRCDPISEHNRLYWYRQTLGQGPEFLTYFQNEAQLEKSRLLSDRFSAERPKGSFSTLEIQRTEQGDSAMYLCASSPAGSGEIYEQYFGPGTRLTVT.

The V and J genes are TRBV7-2 and TRBJ2-7; D is unclear. Germline CDR1 reads SGHTA; CDR2 reads FQGNSA. This CDR3 has 11 residues. V was trimmed by 7 bases and J by 2 bases, leaving 6 bases between them. The CDR3, as DNA: TGTGCCAGCACCTGGGCCTACGAGCAGTACTTC. Its translation is CASTWAYEQYF. The full variable domain, with the rest looked up from reference TRBV7-2 and TRBJ2-7, is GAGVSQSPSNKVTEKGKDVELRCDPISGHTALYWYRQSLGQGLEFLIYFQGNSAPDKSGLPSDRFSAERTGGSVSTLTIQRTQQEDSAVYLCASTWAYEQYFGPGTRLTVT.

This chain uses TRBV5-4 with TRBJ1-1; the match to TRBD1 covers 9 bases. The CDR3 spans 15 residues. Germline V CDR1 and CDR2: SGHNT, YYREEE (reference sequence). The V segment lost 4 bases and the J segment 2 bases; nucleotides outside the gene matches: 6. CDR3 in amino acids: CASSLLDRGNTEAFF. As DNA, the CDR3 is TGTGCCAGCAGCCTTTTGGACAGGGGAAACACTGAAGCTTTCTTT.

The J gene is TRBJ2-2, the V gene TRBV5-8; D remains unclear. The CDR3 extends over 13 amino acids. CDR1 is SGHTS and CDR2 is YDEGEE in the germline V gene. V was shortened by 4 bases and J by 6 bases, with 10 bases between the two germline ends. The CDR3 DNA is TGTGCCAGCAGCCCGCCCTCGGCCGGGGAGCTGTTTTTT. Translation gives CASSPPSAGELFF.

This chain connects TRBV7-6 to TRBJ2-5; TRBD2 matches 11 bases. This CDR3 region has 15 residues. The ends lost 6 bases at V and 5 bases at J; junction bases unmatched: 8. CDR1 is SGHVS, CDR2 FNYEAQ, per germline. CDR3 protein: CASRFTSGGLETQYF. DNA for the CDR3: TGTGCCAGCAGATTTACTAGCGGGGGATTGGAGACCCAGTACTTC.

J is TRBJ2-7 and V is TRBV6-5; D remains unclear. The V gene's germline CDR1 is MNHEY and CDR2 SVGAGI. Trimming cost V 0 bases and J 3 bases, with 6 bases left between them. The length of the CDR3 is 13 residues. The CDR3 sequence is CASSYSVGYEQYF. As DNA, the CDR3 is TGTGCCAGCAGTTACTCGGTCGGCTACGAGCAGTACTTC.